This TCR beta chain was sequenced during a study of cytomegalovirus exposure and HLA in healthy donors. A note on this clone: The antigen remains unidentified.

V lost 7 bases to trimming and J lost 1 base, with 11 bases between them. The CDR3 loop spans 14 amino acids. The V gene's germline CDR1 is MNHEY and CDR2 SVGAGI. Study-level findings and limits: The productive fraction for most TCR beta V segments was about 87% or about 30% in an earlier analysis. TRBV6-2, TRBV6-3 and some other V segments were unresolvable in 87-base-pair reads.

Primers: 60 Vbeta forward and 13 Jbeta reverse. Assay used: immunoSEQ multiplex PCR; TCRdb lists only in-frame clones, some missing. The data show about 190,000 clones, 75% to 90% seen once. The sample consisted of PBMCs. This chain links TRBV6-5 with TRBJ1-3; unclear D gene. The clonotype originates from a woman under 30 in good health and CMV-seronegative. In DNA, the CDR3 is TGTGCCAGCACTCAACGGGTTTCTGGAAACACCATATATTTT. Residues: CASTQRVSGNTIYF.